The source of this TCR beta chain is a study of tissue T cells after allogeneic stem cell transplantation (dated by TCRdb to between 2021 and 2023). For the wider study: When multiple samples of a tissue existed, pathologist review of H&E sections prioritized samples with histologically apparent lymphocytes for sequencing. TCR beta repertoires were profiled across many tissues obtained from research autopsies of patients with and without GVHD, as well as in mouse models of GVHD. The human part of the study was a prospective observational study with no blinding and no randomization. The full study reports these points: Only a few T cell clones appeared in more than one patient, yet motif-based clustering showed tissue-specific repertoire signatures that were shared between patients. The study did not determine which tissue TCRs were alloreactive or antigen-specific, and some clones might have been persisting host cells. Within patients, how anatomically similar tissues were was a major factor shaping TCR repertoire composition, regardless of disease or transplant status. No blood samples were available for the non-GVHD comparator patients. The patient cohort was small and clinically heterogeneous, and sampling depth was acknowledged as a limitation. In both patients and mice, T cells from blood and spleen covered only a limited part of the TCR repertoire found in tissues.

The method behind the library was the immunoSEQ multiplex PCR assay. Adaptive Biotechnologies performed TCRbeta CDR3 sequencing at survey depth and reported CDR3 sequences, V/J genes, productive frequency, and template counts. TCR beta CDR3 regions were amplified from genomic DNA instead of RNA. Concerning the study's data processing: Pairwise repertoire overlap between tissues was quantified with Jensen-Shannon divergence, where 1 means complete divergence and 0 identical. Tissues were clustered by single-linkage agglomerative hierarchical clustering of pairwise JSD values and displayed as dendrograms. All patient samples were analyzed with GLIPH2 using simulation_depth 1000, kmer_min_depth 3 and cdr3_length_cutoff 8, and only groups containing more than two unique CDR3s were kept. In a standardized tissue-overlap score, Jaccard GLIPH-group overlap across patients was extrapolated to a standard repertoire size of 1000 clones. To look at how diversity was associated with clinical or experimental variables, linear mixed-effect models were used, with tissue treated as a fixed effect and individual treated as a random effect. TCRdb re-hosts the immuneACCESS table, in-frame sequences only. Its copies lack some clones; in the studies checked, an unresolved V gene accounts for under half of them, and the cause for the rest is not known. V, J and clone size derive from that table, while D and trimming were established from the DNA sequence. This sample gives some 10,000 clones in total; approximately 65% of them show up just once. Roughly 24% of the sample comes from the top ten.

Concerning this clone: Its target antigen remains unknown. Base quality data are lacking; no much larger clone is found one base away.

The time point label, as the study defines it: human tissue collected at research (rapid) autopsy. For comparison, three non-HCT patients with other cancers were selected retrospectively, each having at least five GI tract samples and no known GI disease at death. After a median post-mortem interval of approximately 9.7 hours, autopsy tissues were collected, including GI sites from esophagus to rectum, liver, skin, and lymphoid organs such as spleen. Each autopsy specimen was bisected, with one portion flash-frozen in liquid nitrogen and the remainder formalin-fixed, and the outer muscle layers of GI specimens were removed. Genomic DNA was extracted from frozen tissues using the Mag-Bind Blood & Tissue DNA HDQ 96 Kit on a Chemagic 360 or the DNeasy Blood & Tissue Kit. Because of concern about red blood cell contamination, extracted DNA underwent additional purification with the Genomic DNA Clean & Concentrator-25 kit.

The V end loses 1 base and the J end loses 0 bases, and a stretch of 8 bases separates them. The CDR3 covers 15 residues, taking in both the cysteine and the phenylalanine. CDR3 DNA is the only sequence kept; it has 45 bases, read in frame from the first base. CDR1 SGHVS and CDR2 FQNEAQ were looked up in the germline V gene. The chain links TRBV7-8 with TRBJ2-3, with the D gene uncertain. The receptor comes from a male donor older than 55 with lung cancer. The sequenced sample was tissue from the stomach, obtained at autopsy. CDR3 region: CASSLGWGSTDTQYF. The nucleotides read TGTGCCAGCAGCTTAGGATGGGGTAGCACAGATACGCAGTATTTT. The reference TRBV7-8 and TRBJ2-3 proteins fill in what lies around the CDR3, so the full variable domain reads GAGVSQSPRYKVAKRGQDVALRCDPISGHVSLFWYQQALGQGPEFLTYFQNEAQLDKSGLPSDRFFAERPEGSVSTLKIQRTQQEDSAVYLCASSLGWGSTDTQYFGPGTRLTVL.